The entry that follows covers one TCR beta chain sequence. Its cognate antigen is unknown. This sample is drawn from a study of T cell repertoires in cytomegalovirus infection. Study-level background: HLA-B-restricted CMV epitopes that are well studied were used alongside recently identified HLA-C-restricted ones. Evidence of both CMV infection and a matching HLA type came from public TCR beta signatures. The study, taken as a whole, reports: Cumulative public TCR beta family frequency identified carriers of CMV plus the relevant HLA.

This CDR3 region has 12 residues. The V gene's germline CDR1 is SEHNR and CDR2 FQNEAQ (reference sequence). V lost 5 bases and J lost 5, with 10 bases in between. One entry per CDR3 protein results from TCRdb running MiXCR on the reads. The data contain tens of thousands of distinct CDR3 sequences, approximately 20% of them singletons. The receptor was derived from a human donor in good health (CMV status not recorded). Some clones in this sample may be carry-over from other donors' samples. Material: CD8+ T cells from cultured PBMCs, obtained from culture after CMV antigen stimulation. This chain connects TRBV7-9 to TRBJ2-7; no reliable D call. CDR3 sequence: CASSPISNEQYF. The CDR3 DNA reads TGTGCCAGCAGCCCCATAAGCAACGAGCAGTACTTC.